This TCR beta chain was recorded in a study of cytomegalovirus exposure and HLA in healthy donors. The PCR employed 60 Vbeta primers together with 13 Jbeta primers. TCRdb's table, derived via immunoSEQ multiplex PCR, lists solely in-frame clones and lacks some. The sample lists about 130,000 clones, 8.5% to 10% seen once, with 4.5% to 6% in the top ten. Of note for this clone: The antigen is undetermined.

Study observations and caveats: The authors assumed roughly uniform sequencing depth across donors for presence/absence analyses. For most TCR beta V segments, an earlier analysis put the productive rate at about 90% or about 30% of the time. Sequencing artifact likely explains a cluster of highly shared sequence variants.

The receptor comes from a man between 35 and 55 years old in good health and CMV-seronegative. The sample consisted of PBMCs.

The CDR3 DNA reads as TGTGCCAGCAGCCCTAACGGTGGGGCCCCTCGGGATGGCTACACCTTC. Protein product: CASSPNGGAPRDGYTF. The J gene is TRBJ1-2, the V gene TRBV6-6; D is possibly TRBD1 (5 bases). The V end lost 6 bases, the J end lost 6 bases, and 23 bases lay between the germline ends. CDR1 is MNHNY, CDR2 SVGAGI, per germline (reference sequence). This CDR3 is built from 16 residues.